The 26 T cell receptor beta chains given below trace back to one sample, sequenced in a study of regulatory T cells in long-lasting Graves disease. Described time point: persistent/refractory GD, antithyroid drugs over 5 years with positive TRAb. Researchers made the TCR library from RNA that was extracted from PBMCs. Libraries of TCR beta came from iRepertoire HTBI primers plus Arm-PCR of CDR3 regions. TCRdb used MiXCR to reprocess the multiplex PCR reads, holding one entry per CDR3 protein. The table includes hundreds of thousands of distinct CDR3 sequences, less than 25% detected once. The sequenced sample was peripheral blood mononuclear cells (PBMCs), obtained when the disease was refractory, from a patient treated with antithyroid drugs. All receptors come from a female donor with Graves disease.

This chain joins TRBV2 and TRBJ1-1; D unclear. Trimming took off 7 bases at V and 0 bases at J, with 6 bases between the two ends. The CDR3 contains 12 residues. Germline V gene sequence: CDR1 SNHLY, CDR2 FYNNEI. The CDR3 loop reads CASTVVNTEAFF. CDR3 nucleotide sequence: TGTGCCAGCACGGTCGTGAACACTGAAGCTTTCTTT.

Only a few counts were recorded for this clonotype. The CDR3 spells CASSYGASGAFNTEAFF. CDR3 DNA sequence: TGTGCCAGCAGTTACGGCGCTTCAGGGGCTTTCAACACTGAAGCTTTCTTT. The chain joins TRBV6-2 or TRBV6-3 to TRBJ1-1; a possible D gene is TRBD1 (6 bases). V lost 2 bases, J lost 2 bases, and 18 bases lay in between. Germline V gene data show CDR1 as MNHEY and CDR2 as SVGEGT. CDR3 length: 17 amino acids.

In this sample, this clonotype turned up many times. The chain employs TRBV28 and TRBJ2-7; TRBD1 matches at 9 bases. The CDR3 is 18 amino acids. Germline CDR1 MDHEN, CDR2 SYDVKM. The V and J ends lost 6 bases and 4 bases, in that order; junction bases with no gene match: 19. In DNA form, the CDR3 reads TGTGCCAGCAGCTATCTGATGAGGGAGACAGGGGGTGGGTACGAGCAGTACTTC. This codes for CASSYLMRETGGGYEQYF.

V is TRBV5-1 and J is TRBJ2-7, with 7 bases that match TRBD1. V shed 0 bases, J shed 6 bases, and the junction held 6 bases outside the gene matches. Germline assignment: CDR1 SGHRS and CDR2 YFSETQ. The length of the CDR3 is 14 residues. The CDR3, as DNA: TGCGCCAGCAGCTTGGGCCTTGGGGACAGCGAGCAGTACTTC. Translating it yields CASSLGLGDSEQYF. Based on the CDR3 plus reference TRBV5-1 and TRBJ2-7, the full variable domain is KAGVTQTPRYLIKTRGQQVTLSCSPISGHRSVSWYQQTPGQGLQFLFEYFSETQRNKGNFPGRFSGRQFSNSRSEMNVSTLELGDSALYLCASSLGLGDSEQYFGPGTRLTVT.

This clonotype was counted ten times or more. V gene TRBV2 combines with J gene TRBJ1-2, with D possibly TRBD1 on 5 matching bases. This CDR3 contains 14 residues. The V and J ends lost 6 bases and 9 bases respectively, with 20 bases between them. Germline V gives CDR1 SNHLY, CDR2 FYNNEI. The CDR3 DNA is TGTGCCAGCAGCAGGGACGTCTTGCCGTTGAGCTACACCTTC. Protein product: CASSRDVLPLSYTF. Looking up the rest from reference TRBV2 and TRBJ1-2 gives the full variable domain: EPEVTQTPSHQVTQMGQEVILRCVPISNHLYFYWYRQILGQKVEFLVSFYNNEISEKSEIFDDQFSVERPDGSNFTLKIRSTKLEDSAMYFCASSRDVLPLSYTFGSGTRLTVV.

This clonotype has just a few counts. J is TRBJ1-2 and V is TRBV5-1, with D tentatively TRBD1 (5 bases). CDR3 length equals 14 residues. Germline-derived CDR1 and CDR2 are SGHRS and YFSETQ. Trimming took 4 bases from V and 4 from J, leaving 14 bases between them. The DNA for the CDR3 is TGCGCCAGCAGCCCCGGGACGCAAGCCTATGGCTACACCTTC. This codes for CASSPGTQAYGYTF.

This clonotype turned up a few times. The chain recombines TRBV7-2 with TRBJ1-1; a possible D gene is TRBD1 (5 bases). Germline V lookup: CDR1 SGHTA, CDR2 FQGNSA. The CDR3 has 14 amino acids. Trimming pared 4 bases from V and 6 bases from J, leaving 15 bases between. The CDR3 bases are TGTGCCAGCAGCTCCGGGACCACTAGGGCTGAAGCTTTCTTT. Translated, it gives CASSSGTTRAEAFF.

The gene calls are TRBV7-9 and TRBJ2-6, with D perhaps TRBD1 (5 bases). The germline V and J ends were trimmed by 2 bases and 0 bases, with 14 bases remaining between them. This CDR3 region has 18 residues. Germline loops: CDR1 SEHNR, CDR2 FQNEAQ (reference sequence). The DNA for the CDR3 is TGTGCCAGCAGCTTATTTGGGGCCGTAAGCTCTGGGGCCAACGTCCTGACTTTC. Encoded protein: CASSLFGAVSSGANVLTF.

J is TRBJ1-2 and V is TRBV29-1; D remains ambiguous. V shed 6 bases and J shed 8 bases, with 13 bases lying between them. Germline values: CDR1 SQVTM, CDR2 ANQGSEA. The length of the CDR3 is 11 residues. CDR3 region: CSVTYMGGYTF. CDR3 DNA sequence: TGCAGCGTCACCTACATGGGAGGCTACACCTTC.

The V call is TRBV5-1, the J call TRBJ1-2, with D possibly matching TRBD1 (5 bases). There are 13 residues in the CDR3. Germline CDR1 is SGHRS and CDR2 is YFSETQ. With 1 base removed from V and 9 bases from J, the gap between germline ends came to 13 bases. The CDR3 DNA reads TGCGCCAGCAGCTTGCCCGGGGGGGAAAGCTACACCTTC. This translates into CASSLPGGESYTF.

A remark on this clonotype: A much bigger clone sits one base away, suggesting this may be a read error. The V and J genes are TRBV6-1 and TRBJ1-5; 11 positions agree with TRBD1. The germline V gene has CDR1 MNHNS and CDR2 SASEGT. The CDR3 runs 13 residues. CDR3 amino acids: CVSRDRGDQPQHF. DNA of the CDR3: TGTGTCAGCAGGGACAGGGGGGATCAGCCCCAGCATTTT.

This clonotype was recorded many times. V and J are TRBV24-1 and TRBJ2-5, with 8 bases identical to TRBD1. V shed 4 bases, J shed 5 bases, and the junction held 11 bases outside the gene matches. This CDR3 region has 16 residues. Germline CDR1 and CDR2: KGHDR and SFDVKD. CDR3 nucleotides: TGTGCCACCAGTGAACCTTGGACAGGGTCGGGGGAGACCCAGTACTTC. This sequence encodes CATSEPWTGSGETQYF.

V is TRBV5-4 and J is TRBJ1-1; TRBD1 is a possible D gene (5 bases). Trimming took off 1 base at V and 5 bases at J, with 12 bases between the two ends. Germline V gene lookup returns CDR1 SGHNT and CDR2 YYREEE (reference sequence). The CDR3 consists of 14 residues. The CDR3 sequence: CASSLNRLETEAFF. CDR3 sequence (DNA): TGTGCCAGCAGCTTGAACAGGTTGGAGACTGAAGCTTTCTTT.

This clonotype was observed many times. This chain uses TRBV2 with TRBJ1-5; TRBD1 might be the D (5 bases). V lost 8 bases to trimming and J lost 6 bases, with 17 bases between them. CDR3 length equals 14 residues. Germline assignment: CDR1 SNHLY and CDR2 FYNNEI. The CDR3 DNA is TGTGCCAGCGAGAAGAACGGGGGAAGTCAGCCCCAGCATTTT. Protein product: CASEKNGGSQPQHF.

Ten or more counts support this clonotype. The rearrangement links TRBV28 to TRBJ2-5; D perhaps matches TRBD1 (5 bases). V lost 0 bases, J lost 5 bases, and 22 bases lay in between. The CDR3 has 18 residues. CDR1 and CDR2 from the germline V gene are MDHEN and SYDVKM. The DNA of the CDR3 is TGTGCCAGCAGTTTATGGCATGGGGCTTGGGTATTATCGGAGACCCAGTACTTC. The encoded protein is CASSLWHGAWVLSETQYF.

This clonotype has ten or more counts. V gene TRBV9 combines with J gene TRBJ2-5, with unresolved D. V was cut by 0 bases and J by 5 bases, with 14 bases left in between. CDR1 SGDLS and CDR2 YYNGEE come from the germline V gene. The CDR3 sequence is 15 residues long. CDR3 in DNA: TGTGCCAGCAGCGTAGTGGGGAACCTCAGGGAGACCCAGTACTTC. Protein product: CASSVVGNLRETQYF.

This clonotype was found many times. V is TRBV7-2 and J is TRBJ2-5, with 8 nucleotides matching TRBD2. Losses at the gene ends were 3 bases for V and 4 bases for J; bases not matched to a gene: 10. This CDR3 has 16 residues. Germline V lookup: CDR1 SGHTA, CDR2 FQGNSA. This chain's CDR3 is CASSFNSGGRGETQYF. The CDR3 DNA follows: TGTGCCAGCAGCTTCAACAGCGGGGGAAGGGGAGAGACCCAGTACTTC.

This clonotype came up many times. The V call is TRBV6-1, the J call TRBJ2-5; 12 positions agree with TRBD2. V gave up 8 bases and J gave up 4 bases; unmatched junction bases: 5. This CDR3 is built from 14 residues. Germline V gene data show CDR1 as MNHNS and CDR2 as SASEGT. DNA of the CDR3: TGTGCCAGCTTAGAACTAGCGGGAGGAGAGACCCAGTACTTC. It specifies CASLELAGGETQYF.

Worth noting for this clonotype: A much larger clone lies one base from this, so it may be a read error. The chain couples TRBV6-2 or TRBV6-3 to TRBJ2-7; D might be TRBD1 (6 bases). CDR1 and CDR2 from the germline V gene are MNHEY and SVGEGT. This CDR3 is built from 13 residues. CDR3 region: CASRINRDTERYF. The CDR3 DNA is TGTGCCAGCAGAATAAACCGGGACACTGAGCGGTACTTC.

V usage is TRBV5-8 and J usage is TRBJ1-1; D might be TRBD1 (5 bases). The CDR3 has 15 residues. Trimming removed 0 bases from V and 0 bases from J, with 9 bases in between. The germline V gene has CDR1 SGHTS and CDR2 YDEGEE. CDR3 amino acids: CASSLETGVNTEAFF. In DNA form, the CDR3 reads TGTGCCAGCAGCTTGGAGACGGGGGTGAACACTGAAGCTTTCTTT.

DNA for the CDR3: TGCGCCAGCAGCCAAGGGCCAACTACGAGGCAGTACTTC. Translated: CASSQGPTTRQYF. The gene calls are TRBV4-3 and TRBJ2-7; D unclear. This CDR3 is built from 13 residues. The V gene lost 1 base and the J gene lost 9 bases, with 13 bases spanning the gap. Germline V CDR1 and CDR2: LGHNA, YSLEER.

This clonotype was recorded many times. This rearrangement joins TRBV5-1 to TRBJ1-3; D is undetermined. V was pared by 0 bases and J by 0 bases, with 7 bases between. CDR1 is SGHRS and CDR2 is YFSETQ in the germline V gene. The CDR3 extends over 15 amino acids. The CDR3 nucleotides are TGCGCCAGCAGCTTGGTGGGCACCTCTGGAAACACCATATATTTT. Its translation: CASSLVGTSGNTIYF. The full variable domain, rest sourced from reference TRBV5-1 and TRBJ1-3, is KAGVTQTPRYLIKTRGQQVTLSCSPISGHRSVSWYQQTPGQGLQFLFEYFSETQRNKGNFPGRFSGRQFSNSRSEMNVSTLELGDSALYLCASSLVGTSGNTIYFGEGSWLTVV.

Notes on this clonotype: A much larger clone sits a single nucleotide away, making a read error possible. The chain uses TRBV19 and TRBJ1-1; tentative D call: TRBD1 (6 bases). In germline, CDR1 is LNHDA, CDR2 SQIVND (reference sequence). This CDR3 comprises 12 residues. The CDR3 region has the DNA TGTGCCAGTAGCCCGAGGGGGTACGAAGCTCTCTTT. It is translated as CASSPRGYEALF.

This clonotype came up many times. The chain employs TRBV24-1 and TRBJ1-2, with no clear D. Germline CDR1 and CDR2: KGHDR and SFDVKD. V lost 3 bases to trimming and J lost 4 bases, with 2 bases between them. CDR3 length: 11 residues. CDR3 DNA: TGTGCCACCAGTGATCCCTATGGCTACACCTTC. Residues: CATSDPYGYTF.

As regards this clonotype: The junction differs from germline at one of its ends, possibly a read error. J is TRBJ2-6 and V is TRBV29-1; D may be TRBD2 (6 bases). This CDR3 contains 17 residues. From germline, CDR1 is SQVTM and CDR2 ANQGSEA. CDR3 amino acids: CSVGGAGTTSGANVPTF. The CDR3 coding sequence is TGCAGCGTTGGTGGGGCGGGGACGACCTCTGGGGCCAACGTCCCGACTTTC.

The rearrangement links TRBV28 to TRBJ1-5, with 8 positions matching TRBD1. The V and J ends lost 6 bases and 3 bases, in that order; junction bases with no gene match: 13. The length of the CDR3 is 17 residues. Germline V gives CDR1 MDHEN, CDR2 SYDVKM. The CDR3 reads CASRGQGATSANQPQHF. The CDR3 bases are TGTGCCAGCAGAGGACAGGGCGCGACGTCCGCCAATCAGCCCCAGCATTTT.